A single sample gave rise to the 22 T cell receptor beta chains below, sequenced in a study of T cell changes during pregnancy in multiple sclerosis. Profiling relied on immunoSEQ multiplex PCR, and the TCRdb table lists in-frame clones only, not all of them. The table records roughly 39,000 clones, just over 90% of them present only once. This specimen was CD4+ T cells from peripheral blood mononuclear cells, taken in the first trimester of pregnancy. The receptors derive from a female donor in good health, enrolled as a control in a pregnancy study.

This clone was picked up a small number of times. The chain carries TRBV15 and TRBJ1-2; 7 positions agree with TRBD1. The ends lost 4 bases at V and 2 bases at J; junction bases unmatched: 10. The V gene's germline CDR1 is LNHNV and CDR2 YYDKDF (reference sequence). The CDR3 is 16 residues long. The DNA for the CDR3 is TGTGCCACCAGCAAAGCACCGGGACAGTCCAACTATGGCTACACCTTC. It encodes CATSKAPGQSNYGYTF.

The CDR3, as DNA: TGTGCCAGCTCGCTAAGGACAGGACAGCGCCTAAACACTGAAGCTTTCTTT. It translates to CASSLRTGQRLNTEAFF. V usage is TRBV18 and J usage is TRBJ1-1; 7 bases fit TRBD1. J lost 2 bases, V lost 6 bases, and 15 bases had no gene match. CDR3 length equals 17 residues. CDR1 and CDR2 (germline): KGHSH, LQKENI.

This chain connects TRBV6-4 to TRBJ1-6, with D possibly TRBD1 on 5 matching bases. V gave up 5 bases and J gave up 10 bases, with 18 bases separating them. CDR1 MRHNA and CDR2 SNTAGT come from the germline V gene. This CDR3 comprises 15 residues. The CDR3 nucleotides read TGTGCCAGCAGTCGGGACTTACTAGGAAGATCACCCCTCCACTTT. This sequence encodes CASSRDLLGRSPLHF.

V gene TRBV29-1 combines with J gene TRBJ2-5; maybe TRBD2 (7 bases). The CDR3 is 12 residues long. Germline loops: CDR1 SQVTM, CDR2 ANQGSEA. V was clipped by 6 bases and J by 11 bases, with 19 bases between them. In DNA form, the CDR3 reads TGCAGCGTGGGAGGGACACTCCAACAGCAGTACTTC. Translating it yields CSVGGTLQQQYF.

V usage is TRBV5-6 and J usage is TRBJ2-5; weak D call: TRBD1 (6 bases). V was cut by 4 bases and J by 5 bases, with 12 bases left in between. CDR1 and CDR2 from the germline V gene are SGHDT and YYEEEE. The CDR3 contains 13 residues. The DNA for the CDR3 is TGTGCCAGCAGCCCCAGGGGATGGGAGACCCAGTACTTC. Its translation is CASSPRGWETQYF.

J is TRBJ2-3 and V is TRBV28, with D possibly matching TRBD2 (7 bases). The CDR3 is 14 amino acids. The germline gives CDR1 MDHEN, CDR2 SYDVKM. Trimming shortened V by 2 bases and J by 9 bases, and 15 bases separated the two germline ends. The CDR3 DNA follows: TGTGCCAGCAGTTTAGCGGGGGCCCTAGGGACGCAGTATTTT. It specifies CASSLAGALGTQYF.

In the case of this clone: At one boundary the junction diverges from the germline segment, which might be a read error. The chain uses TRBV7-7 and TRBJ2-5, with 10 bases identical to TRBD2. CDR1 is SSHAT and CDR2 is FNYEAQ in the germline V gene (reference sequence). This CDR3 region has 16 residues. CDR3 nucleotides: TGTGCTAGCAGCTTAGGGAGCGGGGGGGCCGCAGAGACCCAGTACTTC. This sequence encodes CASSLGSGGAAETQYF.

The gene calls are TRBV5-4 and TRBJ2-5, with TRBD2 identical over 10 bases. Germline V gene sequence: CDR1 SGHNT, CDR2 YYREEE (reference sequence). The CDR3 runs to 17 residues. Losses at the gene ends were 4 bases for V and 5 bases for J; bases not matched to a gene: 14. The CDR3 DNA reads as TGTGCCAGCAGCCAAGGGTTAGCGGGGGGAGGGGTGGAGACCCAGTACTTC. Protein: CASSQGLAGGGVETQYF.

The J gene is TRBJ1-6, the V gene TRBV28; 9 nucleotides match TRBD1. The CDR3 is 15 residues long. The V gene's germline CDR1 is MDHEN and CDR2 SYDVKM. The V and J ends lost 5 bases and 9 bases, in that order; junction bases with no gene match: 8. The CDR3 nucleotides are TGTGCCAGCAGTACCCCGGGACAGGGTGCTTCACCCCTCCACTTT. Amino acids: CASSTPGQGASPLHF.

This chain uses TRBV7-2 with TRBJ1-2; D is ambiguous. CDR3 length: 15 amino acids. The V end was cut by 2 bases, the J end by 5 bases, with 15 bases between. The V gene's germline CDR1 is SGHTA and CDR2 FQGNSA. The CDR3 here is CASSLIMAELYGYTF. The DNA of the CDR3 is TGTGCCAGCAGCTTAATTATGGCTGAATTATATGGCTACACCTTC.

The chain employs TRBV18 and TRBJ1-3; D is undetermined. Germline V gene lookup returns CDR1 KGHSH and CDR2 LQKENI. V was cut by 5 bases and J by 0 bases, with 11 bases left in between. The CDR3 runs to 15 residues. CDR3 DNA sequence: TGTGCCAGCTCAAGCGGACGGAGCTCTGGAAACACCATATATTTT. Its translation is CASSSGRSSGNTIYF.

The chain links TRBV4-1 to TRBJ2-3, with 9 bases identical to TRBD1. The V segment lost 2 bases and the J segment 1 base; nucleotides outside the gene matches: 4. This CDR3 is 16 amino acids long. Germline V gives CDR1 MGHRA, CDR2 YSYEKL. The DNA for the CDR3 is TGCGCCAGCAGCCAAACAGGGGGCTATGGCACAGATACGCAGTATTTT. It specifies CASSQTGGYGTDTQYF.

The V and J genes are TRBV5-1 and TRBJ2-6, with D perhaps matching TRBD2 (6 bases). The CDR3 has 19 residues. The germline V gene has CDR1 SGHRS and CDR2 YFSETQ. The V end was cut by 0 bases, the J end by 0 bases, with 16 bases between. DNA for the CDR3: TGCGCCAGCAGCTTGGCCGGGAGTTTAAGGGCCTCTGGGGCCAACGTCCTGACTTTC. Translated: CASSLAGSLRASGANVLTF.

The chain joins TRBV5-1 to TRBJ2-3; 7 bases are a match to TRBD1. CDR1 and CDR2 (germline): SGHRS, YFSETQ. The CDR3 sequence is 14 residues long. J lost 0 bases, V lost 7 bases, and 5 bases had no gene match. The CDR3 coding sequence is TGCGCCAGCTGTCTACAGGGGAGCACAGATACGCAGTATTTT. Translating gives CASCLQGSTDTQYF. Combining the CDR3 with reference TRBV5-1 and TRBJ2-3 gives the whole variable domain KAGVTQTPRYLIKTRGQQVTLSCSPISGHRSVSWYQQTPGQGLQFLFEYFSETQRNKGNFPGRFSGRQFSNSRSEMNVSTLELGDSALYLCASCLQGSTDTQYFGPGTRLTVL.

The sample holds a few counts of this clone. The V call is TRBV7-3, the J call TRBJ1-1; D remains unclear. The germline V and J ends were trimmed by 1 base and 1 base, with 7 bases remaining between them. Looked up from germline, CDR1 is SGHTA and CDR2 is FQGTGA. The CDR3 length is 14 residues. CDR3 coding DNA: TGTGCCAGCAGCTTAAATGGAGCGAACACTGAAGCTTTCTTT. Translation: CASSLNGANTEAFF.

This chain links TRBV5-1 with TRBJ2-5; D is possibly TRBD1 (6 bases). This CDR3 is 14 amino acids long. From germline, CDR1 is SGHRS and CDR2 YFSETQ. Trimming took 0 bases from V and 1 from J, leaving 7 bases between them. The chain's CDR3 is CASSLDRVQETQYF. The CDR3 coding sequence is TGCGCCAGCAGCTTGGACAGGGTCCAAGAGACCCAGTACTTC.

V is TRBV28 and J is TRBJ1-1, with 8 bases aligning to TRBD1. The CDR3 loop spans 15 amino acids. Germline V gene lookup returns CDR1 MDHEN and CDR2 SYDVKM. V was pared by 5 bases and J by 1 base, with 6 bases of the junction left unmatched. The CDR3 reads CASSIPGQGNTEAFF. Written as DNA, the CDR3 is TGTGCCAGCAGTATACCCGGACAGGGGAACACTGAAGCTTTCTTT.

The rearrangement uses TRBV7-2 and TRBJ1-5; D gene unclear. In germline, CDR1 is SGHTA, CDR2 FQGNSA. CDR3 size: 13 residues. V was shortened by 1 base and J by 6 bases, with 7 bases between the two germline ends. The CDR3 loop reads CASSLDRGQPQHF. The DNA for the CDR3 is TGTGCCAGCAGCTTAGATCGAGGTCAGCCCCAGCATTTT.

The chain combines TRBV7-3 with TRBJ1-6; possible D gene TRBD1, 6 bases. The V end lost 5 bases, the J end lost 10 bases, and 18 bases lay between the germline ends. The CDR3 covers 15 residues. Germline V gene sequence: CDR1 SGHTA, CDR2 FQGTGA. The CDR3 sequence: CASSRDVGGGSPLHF. The CDR3 DNA is TGTGCCAGCAGCCGGGATGTAGGGGGTGGATCACCCCTCCACTTT.

Only one count was recorded for this clone. The chain combines TRBV4-1 with TRBJ1-6; D not resolved. Trimming took 2 bases from V and 5 from J, leaving 7 bases between them. The CDR3 spans 14 residues. Germline CDR1 MGHRA, CDR2 YSYEKL. The CDR3 here is CASSQLTDNSPLHF. As DNA, the CDR3 is TGCGCCAGCAGCCAACTAACGGATAATTCACCCCTCCACTTT.

This clone was observed once. The V call is TRBV6-6, the J call TRBJ1-4; possibly TRBD1 for D (5 bases). V shed 2 bases and J shed 6 bases, with 7 bases lying between them. Germline assignment: CDR1 MNHNY and CDR2 SVGAGI (reference sequence). There are 13 residues in the CDR3. The DNA for the CDR3 is TGTGCCAGCAGTTACGGCAGGGATGAAAAACTGTTTTTT. Translating it yields CASSYGRDEKLFF.

V gene TRBV30 combines with J gene TRBJ2-2; no clear D. The length of the CDR3 is 13 residues. CDR1 GTSNPN and CDR2 SVGIG come from the germline V gene (reference sequence). V was shortened by 0 bases and J by 5 bases, with 7 bases between the two germline ends. The CDR3 is CAWSVLLTGELFF. The CDR3 DNA follows: TGTGCCTGGAGTGTACTATTAACCGGGGAGCTGTTTTTT. Supplemented by reference TRBV30 and TRBJ2-2, the full variable domain reads SQTIHQWPATLVQPVGSPLSLECTVEGTSNPNLYWYRQAAGRGLQLLFYSVGIGQISSEVPQNLSASRPQDRQFILSSKKLLLSDSGFYLCAWSVLLTGELFFGEGSRLTVL.